These 5 T cell receptor beta chains originate from one sample sequenced in a study of shared clonotypes between healthy human individuals. Method: immunoSEQ multiplex PCR; TCRdb's copy keeps in-frame clones and lacks some. Of about 490,000 clones in the sample, around 78% were seen once. Sequencing was performed on PBMCs. The receptors were sampled from a middle-aged woman in good health. Some clones in this sample may be carry-over from other donors' samples.

This chain links TRBV18 with TRBJ1-3, with D unclear. This CDR3 has 15 amino acids. Germline V gives CDR1 KGHSH, CDR2 LQKENI. Trimming took off 2 bases at V and 4 bases at J, with 12 bases between the two ends. The CDR3 is CASSPAPVRGNTIYF. CDR3 in DNA: TGTGCCAGCTCACCAGCGCCAGTTCGAGGAAACACCATATATTTT. Complete variable domain (other parts from reference TRBV18 and TRBJ1-3): NAGVMQNPRHLVRRRGQEARLRCSPMKGHSHVYWYRQLPEEGLKFMVYLQKENIIDESGMPKERFSAEFPKEGPSILRIQQVVRGDSAAYFCASSPAPVRGNTIYFGEGSWLTVV.

This clone was seen a handful of times. The chain carries TRBV28 and TRBJ2-5; 9 nucleotides match TRBD2. Germline CDR1 MDHEN, CDR2 SYDVKM. Trimming removed 2 bases from V and 5 bases from J; junction bases left unmatched: 6. The CDR3 sequence is 15 residues long. The CDR3 coding sequence is TGTGCCAGCAGTTTACTAGCGGGATCGGTGGAGACCCAGTACTTC. Its translation: CASSLLAGSVETQYF.

This clone was found a few times. This probably arose from a read error, given a far larger clone one base away. Other DNA variants within this sample encode the same CDR3. The CDR3 loop reads CAWRDMTEAFF. In nucleotides, the CDR3 is TGTGCCTGGAGGGACATGACTGAAGCTTTCTTC. The rearrangement uses TRBV30 and TRBJ1-1; possibly TRBD1 for D (5 bases). This CDR3 is built from 11 residues. In germline, CDR1 is GTSNPN, CDR2 SVGIG (reference sequence).

CDR3 amino acids: CASSVGDDTGPYTF. The CDR3 DNA is TGTGCCAGCAGCGTAGGGGACGACACAGGGCCCTACACCTTC. The chain carries TRBV9 and TRBJ1-2; tentatively, D is TRBD1 (6 bases). From germline, CDR1 is SGDLS and CDR2 YYNGEE. The V gene lost 0 bases and the J gene lost 10 bases, with 16 bases spanning the gap. The CDR3 totals 14 residues.

This chain uses TRBV5-6 with TRBJ1-1; D might be TRBD1 (5 bases). The germline CDR1 and CDR2 sequences are SGHDT and YYEEEE. Trimming stripped 4 bases from V and 4 bases from J, with 17 bases between. The CDR3 extends over 15 amino acids. In nucleotides, the CDR3 is TGTGCCAGCAGCCCCCGTGGAGGGGTTCTCACTGAAGCTTTCTTT. It translates to CASSPRGGVLTEAFF.